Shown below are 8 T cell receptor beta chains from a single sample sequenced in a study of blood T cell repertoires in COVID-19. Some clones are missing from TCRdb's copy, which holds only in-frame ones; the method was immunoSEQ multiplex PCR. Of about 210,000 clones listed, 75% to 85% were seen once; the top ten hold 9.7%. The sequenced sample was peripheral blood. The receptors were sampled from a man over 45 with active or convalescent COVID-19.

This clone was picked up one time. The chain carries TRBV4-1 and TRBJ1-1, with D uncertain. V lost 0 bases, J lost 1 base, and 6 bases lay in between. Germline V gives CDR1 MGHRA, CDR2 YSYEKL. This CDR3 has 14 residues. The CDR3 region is CASSQEGRNTEAFF. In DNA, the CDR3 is TGCGCCAGCAGCCAAGAGGGCAGGAACACTGAAGCTTTCTTT.

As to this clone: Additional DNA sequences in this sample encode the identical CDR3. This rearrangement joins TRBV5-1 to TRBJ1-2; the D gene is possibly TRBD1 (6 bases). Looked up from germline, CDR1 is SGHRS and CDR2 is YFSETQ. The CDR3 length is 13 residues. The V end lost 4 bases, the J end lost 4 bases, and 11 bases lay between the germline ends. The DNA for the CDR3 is TGCGCCAGCAGCCTCGGGACAACCTATGGCTACACCTTC. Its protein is CASSLGTTYGYTF.

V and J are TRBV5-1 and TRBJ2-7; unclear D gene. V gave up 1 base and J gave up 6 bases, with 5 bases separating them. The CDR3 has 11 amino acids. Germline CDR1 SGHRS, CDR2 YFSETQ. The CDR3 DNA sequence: TGCGCCAGCAGCTTGACCGGCGAGCAGTACTTC. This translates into CASSLTGEQYF.

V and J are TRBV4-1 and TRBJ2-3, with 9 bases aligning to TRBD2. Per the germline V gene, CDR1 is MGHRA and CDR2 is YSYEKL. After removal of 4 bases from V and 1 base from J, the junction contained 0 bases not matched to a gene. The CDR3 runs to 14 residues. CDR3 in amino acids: CASSLAGGTDTQYF. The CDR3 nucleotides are TGCGCCAGCAGCCTAGCGGGGGGCACAGATACGCAGTATTTT.

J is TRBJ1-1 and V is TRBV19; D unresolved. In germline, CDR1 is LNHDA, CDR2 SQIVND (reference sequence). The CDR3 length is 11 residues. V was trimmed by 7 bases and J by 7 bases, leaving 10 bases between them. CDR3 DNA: TGTGCCAGTATCGGCGCGGGTGAAGCTTTCTTT. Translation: CASIGAGEAFF.

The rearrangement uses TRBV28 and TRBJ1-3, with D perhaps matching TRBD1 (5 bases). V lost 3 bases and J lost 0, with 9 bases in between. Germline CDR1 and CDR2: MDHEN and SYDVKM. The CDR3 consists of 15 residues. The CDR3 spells CASSFRGLSGNTIYF. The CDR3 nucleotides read TGTGCCAGCAGTTTTCGGGGACTCTCTGGAAACACCATATATTTT.

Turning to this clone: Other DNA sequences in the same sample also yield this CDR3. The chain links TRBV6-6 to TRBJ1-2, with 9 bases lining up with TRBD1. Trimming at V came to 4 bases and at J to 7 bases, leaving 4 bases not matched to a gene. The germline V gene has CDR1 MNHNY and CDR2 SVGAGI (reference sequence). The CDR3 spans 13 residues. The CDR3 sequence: CASSSQGAGGYTF. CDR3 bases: TGTGCCAGCAGTTCACAGGGGGCGGGTGGCTACACCTTC.

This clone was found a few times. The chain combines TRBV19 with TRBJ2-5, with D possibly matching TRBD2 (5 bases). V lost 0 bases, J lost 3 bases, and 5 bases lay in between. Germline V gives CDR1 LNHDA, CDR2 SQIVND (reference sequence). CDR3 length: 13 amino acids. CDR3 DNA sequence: TGTGCCAGTAGTATAGACGGGGAAGAGACCCAGTACTTC. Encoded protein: CASSIDGEETQYF.